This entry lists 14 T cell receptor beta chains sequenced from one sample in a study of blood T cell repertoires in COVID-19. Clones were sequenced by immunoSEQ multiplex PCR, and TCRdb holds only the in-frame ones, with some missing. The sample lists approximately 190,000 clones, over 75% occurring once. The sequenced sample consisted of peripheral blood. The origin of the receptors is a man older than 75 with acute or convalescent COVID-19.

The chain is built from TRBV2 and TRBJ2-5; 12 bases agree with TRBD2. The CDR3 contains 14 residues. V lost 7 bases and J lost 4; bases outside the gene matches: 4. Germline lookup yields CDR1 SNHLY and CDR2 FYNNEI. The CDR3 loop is CASIPGLAGETQYF. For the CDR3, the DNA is TGTGCCAGCATCCCGGGACTAGCGGGAGAGACCCAGTACTTC. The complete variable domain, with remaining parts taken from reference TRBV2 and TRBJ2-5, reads EPEVTQTPSHQVTQMGQEVILRCVPISNHLYFYWYRQILGQKVEFLVSFYNNEISEKSEIFDDQFSVERPDGSNFTLKIRSTKLEDSAMYFCASIPGLAGETQYFGPGTRLLVL.

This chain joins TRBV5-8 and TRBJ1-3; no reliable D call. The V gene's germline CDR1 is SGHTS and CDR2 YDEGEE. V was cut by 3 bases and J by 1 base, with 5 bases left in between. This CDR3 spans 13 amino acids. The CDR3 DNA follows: TGTGCCAGCAGCTACGCGTCTGGAAACACCATATATTTT. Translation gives CASSYASGNTIYF.

CDR3 loop: CASSPQTGESSYNEQFF. DNA for the CDR3: TGTGCCAGCAGCCCCCAGACTGGCGAGAGCTCCTACAATGAGCAGTTCTTC. The chain combines TRBV3-1 (or the pseudogene TRBV3-2) with TRBJ2-1; D is undetermined. The CDR3 consists of 17 residues. V was pared by 4 bases and J by 0 bases, with 16 bases between. CDR1 and CDR2 from the germline V gene are LGHDT and YNNKEL (reference sequence).

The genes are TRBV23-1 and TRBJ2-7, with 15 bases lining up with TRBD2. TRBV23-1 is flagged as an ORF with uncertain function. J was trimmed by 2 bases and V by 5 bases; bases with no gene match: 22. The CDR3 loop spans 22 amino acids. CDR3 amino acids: CASSFVARTTGTSGRIAYEQYF. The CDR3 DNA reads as TGCGCCAGCAGTTTCGTCGCCCGTACAACCGGGACTAGCGGGAGGATAGCCTACGAGCAGTACTTC.

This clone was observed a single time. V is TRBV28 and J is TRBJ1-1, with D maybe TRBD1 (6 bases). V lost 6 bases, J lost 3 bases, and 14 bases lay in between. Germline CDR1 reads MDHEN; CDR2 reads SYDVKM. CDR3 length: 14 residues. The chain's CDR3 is CASSSTGAYTEAFF. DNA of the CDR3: TGTGCCAGCAGCTCGACAGGCGCCTACACTGAAGCTTTCTTT.

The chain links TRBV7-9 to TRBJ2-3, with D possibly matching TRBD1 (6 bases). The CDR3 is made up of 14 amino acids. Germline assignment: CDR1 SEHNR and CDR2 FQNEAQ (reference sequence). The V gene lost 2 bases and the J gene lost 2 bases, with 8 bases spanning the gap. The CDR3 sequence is CASSLSGVTDTQYF. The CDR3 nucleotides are TGTGCCAGCAGCTTATCAGGGGTCACAGATACGCAGTATTTT.

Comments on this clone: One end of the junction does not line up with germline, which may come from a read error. CDR3 residues: CASSELSGDASHEQYF. CDR3 DNA: TGTGCCAGCAGTGAATTATCGGGGGATGCCTCCCACGAGCAGTACTTC. The chain recombines TRBV25-1 with TRBJ2-7, with D tentatively TRBD2 (6 bases). The germline gives CDR1 MGHDK, CDR2 SYGVNS. This CDR3 has 16 amino acids.

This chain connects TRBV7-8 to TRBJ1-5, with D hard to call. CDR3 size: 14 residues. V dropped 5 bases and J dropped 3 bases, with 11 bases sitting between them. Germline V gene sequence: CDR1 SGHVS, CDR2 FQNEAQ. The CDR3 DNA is TGTGCCAGCAGCCAAATCGGGTACAATCAGCCCCAGCATTTT. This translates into CASSQIGYNQPQHF.

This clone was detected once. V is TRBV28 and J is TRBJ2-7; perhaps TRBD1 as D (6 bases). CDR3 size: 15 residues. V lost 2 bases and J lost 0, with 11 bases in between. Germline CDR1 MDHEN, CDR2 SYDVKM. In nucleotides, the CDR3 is TGTGCCAGCAGTTTAATGGGCAGGGGCTCCTACGAGCAGTACTTC. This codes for CASSLMGRGSYEQYF.

CDR3 residues: CASSFTSGHNEQFF. The CDR3 bases are TGTGCCAGCAGCTTTACTAGCGGACACAATGAGCAGTTCTTC. V gene TRBV7-9 combines with J gene TRBJ2-1; 8 positions agree with TRBD2. Germline loops: CDR1 SEHNR, CDR2 FQNEAQ (reference sequence). V shed 3 bases and J 5 bases; nucleotides not matched to a gene: 3. This CDR3 region has 14 residues.

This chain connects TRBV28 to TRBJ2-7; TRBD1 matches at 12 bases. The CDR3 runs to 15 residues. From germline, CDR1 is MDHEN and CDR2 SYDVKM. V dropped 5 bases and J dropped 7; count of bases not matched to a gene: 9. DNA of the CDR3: TGTGCCAGCAGTGGCCGGGACAGGGGGCTCAGAGAGCAGTACTTC. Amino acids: CASSGRDRGLREQYF. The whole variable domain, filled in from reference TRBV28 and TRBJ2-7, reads DVKVTQSSRYLVKRTGEKVFLECVQDMDHENMFWYRQDPGLGLRLIYFSYDVKMKEKGDIPEGYSVSREKKERFSLILESASTNQTSMYLCASSGRDRGLREQYFGPGTRLTVT.

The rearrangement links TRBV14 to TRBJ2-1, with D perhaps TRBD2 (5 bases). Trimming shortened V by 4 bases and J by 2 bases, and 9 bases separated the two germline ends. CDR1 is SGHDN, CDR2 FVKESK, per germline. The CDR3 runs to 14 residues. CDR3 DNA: TGTGCCAGCAGCCTAAGCGGCCCCTACAATGAGCAGTTCTTC. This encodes CASSLSGPYNEQFF.

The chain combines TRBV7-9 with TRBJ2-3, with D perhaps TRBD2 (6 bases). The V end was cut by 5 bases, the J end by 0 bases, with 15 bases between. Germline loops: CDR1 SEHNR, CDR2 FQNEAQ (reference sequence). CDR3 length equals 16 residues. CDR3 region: CASSAGGLRSTDTQYF. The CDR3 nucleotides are TGTGCCAGCAGCGCCGGGGGACTTCGGAGCACAGATACGCAGTATTTT.

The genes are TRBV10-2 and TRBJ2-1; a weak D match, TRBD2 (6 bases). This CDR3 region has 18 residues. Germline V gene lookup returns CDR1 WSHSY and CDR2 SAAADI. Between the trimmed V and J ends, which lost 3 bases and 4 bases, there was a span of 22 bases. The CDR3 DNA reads TGCGCCAGCAGTGAAGTAAGGGTCCCACGGGGGAATTACAATGAGCAGTTCTTC. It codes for CASSEVRVPRGNYNEQFF.